The rows below give T cell receptor beta chains drawn from one sample of a study of blood T cell repertoires in COVID-19. Only in-frame clones appear in the TCRdb table, and some are missing; sequencing was by immunoSEQ multiplex PCR. The sample holds about 240,000 clones; approximately 83% are singletons and the top ten take around 3.3%. What was sequenced was PBMCs or T cells enriched from blood (not recorded which). These receptors all stem from a woman aged 35 to 49 who had been exposed to COVID-19. The CDR3 runs from the conserved cysteine through the conserved F or W. D genes are given only for firm matches. A row's size may be missing; if present it is once, few, many or a size class.

J: TRBJ2-4; size: -; D: TRBD1; V: TRBV10-3; CDR3: CAVGTVGKNIQYF; DNA: TGTGCCGTCGGGACAGTGGGCAAAAACATTCAGTACTTC
J: TRBJ1-5; size: -; D: -; V: TRBV19; CDR3: CASRAGAPSKNQPQHF; DNA: TGTGCCAGTAGGGCAGGGGCCCCCTCCAAAAATCAGCCCCAGCATTTT
J: TRBJ2-5; size: -; D: -; V: TRBV29-1; CDR3: CSVAGGTQETQYF; DNA: TGCAGCGTTGCAGGGGGGACCCAAGAGACCCAGTACTTC
J: TRBJ2-5; size: -; D: TRBD2; V: TRBV28; CDR3: CASSLPSGVRTQYF; DNA: TGTGCCAGCAGTTTACCTAGCGGGGTGAGGACCCAGTACTTC
J: TRBJ1-5; size: -; D: TRBD1; V: TRBV5-8; CDR3: CASSLGRGRGQPQHF; DNA: TGTGCCAGCAGCTTGGGCAGGGGGCGAGGACAGCCCCAGCATTTT
J: TRBJ1-1; size: -; D: -; V: TRBV5-1; CDR3: CASSLLGGNTEAFF; DNA: TGCGCCAGCAGCTTGTTGGGGGGGAACACTGAAGCTTTCTTT
J: TRBJ1-1; size: -; D: -; V: TRBV5-6; CDR3: CASSLPRGSGGGTEAFF; DNA: TGTGCCAGCAGTCTCCCGCGCGGGAGCGGAGGGGGCACTGAAGCTTTCTTT
J: TRBJ1-6; size: -; D: TRBD1; V: TRBV7-2; CDR3: CASSLGWTGIGSPLHF; DNA: TGTGCCAGCAGCTTAGGCTGGACAGGGATAGGTTCACCCCTCCACTTT
J: TRBJ1-5; size: -; D: TRBD1; V: TRBV2; CDR3: CASSEQGERNQPQHF; DNA: TGTGCCAGCAGTGAACAGGGGGAACGGAATCAGCCCCAGCATTTT
J: TRBJ2-2; size: -; D: -; V: TRBV27; CDR3: CASTLRRQDPGELFF; DNA: TGTGCCAGCACCCTGAGAAGACAGGATCCCGGGGAGCTGTTTTTT
J: TRBJ2-3; size: -; D: TRBD2; V: TRBV4-1; CDR3: CASSQPTSGSTDTQYF; DNA: TGCGCCAGCAGCCAGCCGACTAGCGGGAGCACAGATACGCAGTATTTT
J: TRBJ1-5; size: -; D: -; V: TRBV5-5; CDR3: CASSSYREGSNQPQHF; DNA: TGTGCCAGCAGCTCATACAGGGAGGGAAGCAATCAGCCCCAGCATTTT
J: TRBJ2-1; size: once; D: -; V: TRBV3-1/TRBV3-2; CDR3: CASRDEGKVIYEQFF; DNA: TGTGCCAGCAGGGACGAGGGTAAGGTTATCTATGAGCAGTTCTTC
J: TRBJ1-3; size: -; D: -; V: TRBV4-2; CDR3: CASSRNMFEGNTIYF; DNA: TGTGCCAGCAGCCGTAACATGTTCGAAGGAAACACCATATATTTT
J: TRBJ1-5; size: -; D: -; V: TRBV7-2; CDR3: CASSPYHGSNQPQHF; DNA: TGTGCCAGCAGCCCTTACCACGGTAGCAATCAGCCCCAGCATTTT
J: TRBJ1-6; size: once; D: -; V: TRBV6-1; CDR3: CASSEGGPRGNSPLHF; DNA: TGTGCCAGCAGTGAAGGTGGGCCCAGGGGTAATTCACCCCTCCACTTT
J: TRBJ1-1; size: -; D: -; V: TRBV2; CDR3: CASRRQMNTEAFF; DNA: TGTGCCAGCCGCCGACAGATGAACACTGAAGCTTTCTTT
J: TRBJ1-2; size: -; D: -; V: TRBV6-5; CDR3: CASSPGNYGYTF; DNA: TGTGCCAGCAGTCCAGGGAACTATGGCTACACCTTC
J: TRBJ1-2; size: -; D: TRBD1; V: TRBV18; CDR3: CASSPPGTGGSYGYTF; DNA: TGTGCCAGCTCACCCCCCGGGACAGGGGGTAGCTATGGCTACACCTTC
J: TRBJ2-3; size: -; D: -; V: TRBV28; CDR3: CASSNRRRTDTQYF; DNA: TGTGCCAGCAGCAACAGACGGCGTACAGATACGCAGTATTTT
J: TRBJ2-1; size: -; D: -; V: TRBV7-9; CDR3: CASSLGGGRVYNEQFF; DNA: TGTGCCAGCAGCTTAGGGGGCGGACGGGTCTACAATGAGCAGTTCTTC
J: TRBJ2-3; size: -; D: -; V: TRBV4-1; CDR3: CASSQVPASGATDTQYF; DNA: TGCGCCAGCAGCCAAGTGCCCGCCAGCGGAGCCACAGATACGCAGTATTTT